Below, 25 T cell receptor beta chains from the same sample are listed, as sequenced in a study of early T cells in non-severe SARS-CoV-2 infection. TCRdb re-analysed the 5' RACE reads in MiXCR, keeping a single row per CDR3 protein. The sample lists about 76,000 distinct CDR3 sequences, roughly 12% seen once, with roughly 3.2% in the top ten. Input material: whole blood. The origin of the receptors is an adult who was a healthcare worker with PCR-confirmed SARS-CoV-2 infection or an uninfected control (not recorded which).

This clonotype was seen at least ten times. The J gene is TRBJ2-1, the V gene TRBV9, with 10 bases lining up with TRBD2. J gave up 9 bases and V 4 bases, and 10 bases lay outside the gene matches. The CDR3 has 15 residues. From germline, CDR1 is SGDLS and CDR2 YYNGEE. Written as DNA, the CDR3 is TGTGCCAGCAGCCCATCTAGCGGGAGTCTGGGTGAGCAGTTCTTC. Translating it yields CASSPSSGSLGEQFF.

This clonotype appeared a few times. The genes are TRBV29-1 and TRBJ2-7, with 11 bases fitting TRBD2. CDR1 and CDR2 (germline): SQVTM, ANQGSEA. This CDR3 is 14 amino acids long. V lost 3 bases and J lost 7; bases outside the gene matches: 8. The CDR3 region is CSVDPGTSGQEQYF. The CDR3, as DNA: TGCAGCGTTGACCCCGGGACTAGCGGCCAGGAGCAGTACTTC.

This chain links TRBV27 with TRBJ1-6; D remains unclear. Trimming cost V 3 bases and J 5 bases, with 11 bases left between them. Germline values: CDR1 MNHEY, CDR2 SMNVEV (reference sequence). This CDR3 spans 15 amino acids. The CDR3 sequence is CASSFQAGHNSPLHF. As DNA, the CDR3 is TGTGCCAGCAGTTTCCAGGCCGGGCATAATTCACCCCTCCACTTT.

The chain carries TRBV5-1 and TRBJ1-1, with D unclear. Germline-derived CDR1 and CDR2 are SGHRS and YFSETQ. V shed 5 bases and J shed 1 base, with 6 bases lying between them. This CDR3 is 12 amino acids long. CDR3 protein: CASRHSNTEAFF. CDR3 nucleotide sequence: TGCGCCAGCAGACATTCGAACACTGAAGCTTTCTTT.

This clonotype was seen ten or more times. The V and J genes are TRBV3-1 and TRBJ2-7; the D gene is possibly TRBD2 (5 bases). Germline V CDR1 and CDR2: LGHDT, YNNKEL (reference sequence). The CDR3 contains 14 residues. V lost 6 bases and J 3 bases, leaving 15 bases between the germline ends. The CDR3: CASSQLPEVYEQYF. The CDR3 DNA sequence: TGTGCCAGCAGTCAGTTACCGGAGGTCTACGAGCAGTACTTC.

Many counts were recorded for this clonotype. V and J are TRBV5-1 and TRBJ1-1; 7 bases are a match to TRBD1. From germline, CDR1 is SGHRS and CDR2 YFSETQ. The CDR3 runs 15 residues. The V gene end was trimmed by 4 bases and the J gene end by 1 base; junction bases not matched to a gene: 7. The CDR3 sequence: CASSPPGQQNTEAFF. The CDR3 region has the DNA TGCGCCAGCAGCCCCCCGGGACAGCAGAACACTGAAGCTTTCTTT. The whole variable domain, filled in from reference TRBV5-1 and TRBJ1-1, reads KAGVTQTPRYLIKTRGQQVTLSCSPISGHRSVSWYQQTPGQGLQFLFEYFSETQRNKGNFPGRFSGRQFSNSRSEMNVSTLELGDSALYLCASSPPGQQNTEAFFGQGTRLTVV.

This clonotype showed up just a few times. The chain carries TRBV7-9 and TRBJ2-6; D gene uncertain. The CDR3 is 16 amino acids. Germline lookup yields CDR1 SEHNR and CDR2 FQNEAQ (reference sequence). The germline V and J ends were trimmed by 1 base and 2 bases, with 9 bases remaining between them. The CDR3 coding sequence is TGTGCCAGCAGCTTAGTTTCATCCACTGGGGCCAACGTCCTGACTTTC. Residues: CASSLVSSTGANVLTF.

The gene calls are TRBV6-5 and TRBJ2-7; D perhaps matches TRBD1 (9 bases). Trimming removed 7 bases from V and 4 bases from J, with 23 bases in between. This CDR3 has 16 residues. In germline, CDR1 is MNHEY, CDR2 SVGAGI. For the CDR3, the DNA is TGTGCCAGCACCTGGGCGGGGGGACAGGGAGTGTACGAGCAGTACTTC. The encoded protein is CASTWAGGQGVYEQYF.

This clonotype appeared a few times. The chain has TRBV20-1 and TRBJ2-7; 10 bases match TRBD2. With V trimmed by 6 bases and J by 0 bases, 8 bases remained unmatched. The CDR3 consists of 15 residues. CDR1 is DFQATT and CDR2 is SNEGSKA in the germline V gene (reference sequence). For the CDR3, the DNA is TGCAGTGCGGACGCGGCTAGCGGGAGCTCCTACGAGCAGTACTTC. Translation: CSADAASGSSYEQYF.

The V and J genes are TRBV12-3 or TRBV12-4 and TRBJ1-4, with 9 bases aligning to TRBD1. Losses at the gene ends were 3 bases for V and 8 bases for J; bases not matched to a gene: 16. This CDR3 spans 18 amino acids. The DNA of the CDR3 is TGTGCCAGCAGTTTCACTCCGGGACAGGGTCTGCTAGGAGAAAAACTGTTTTTT. Translation: CASSFTPGQGLLGEKLFF.

V and J are TRBV28 and TRBJ2-2; tentatively, D is TRBD2 (5 bases). Trimming took 5 bases from V and 2 from J, leaving 21 bases between them. The CDR3 spans 18 residues. CDR1 is MDHEN, CDR2 SYDVKM, per germline. The CDR3 region is CASSLRLSSGGNTGELFF. In nucleotides, the CDR3 is TGTGCCAGCAGTCTCCGCCTCTCGAGCGGTGGAAACACCGGGGAGCTGTTTTTT.

This clonotype was recorded a few times. This chain connects TRBV5-1 to TRBJ2-5; D gene ambiguous. The CDR3 consists of 13 residues. V lost 4 bases and J lost 4, with 11 bases in between. The germline V gene has CDR1 SGHRS and CDR2 YFSETQ. The CDR3 coding sequence is TGCGCCAGCAGCCCGCACGCAGGAGAGACCCAGTACTTC. It encodes CASSPHAGETQYF.

The CDR3 here is CASSLDPSQGAMDNSPLHF. Here the CDR3 DNA reads TGTGCCAGCAGCTTAGATCCTTCACAGGGGGCAATGGATAATTCACCCCTCCACTTT. The chain couples TRBV11-3 to TRBJ1-6; 9 nucleotides line up with TRBD1. Per the germline V gene, CDR1 is SGHNT and CDR2 is YENEEA. V shed 0 bases and J 5 bases; nucleotides not matched to a gene: 11. This CDR3 is 19 amino acids long.

The chain joins TRBV20-1 to TRBJ2-3, with D unresolved. There are 15 residues in the CDR3. V lost 5 bases and J lost 2, with 17 bases in between. From germline, CDR1 is DFQATT and CDR2 SNEGSKA (reference sequence). CDR3 sequence (DNA): TGCAGTGCTCCTCCAATTGGAGCTTACACAGATACGCAGTATTTT. Residues: CSAPPIGAYTDTQYF.

There are many counts of this clonotype. The CDR3 DNA follows: TGTGCCAGCGCTCACAGCGGCAATGGCTACACCTTC. It codes for CASAHSGNGYTF. The gene calls are TRBV7-8 and TRBJ1-2; D gene uncertain. Trimming cost V 8 bases and J 6 bases, with 13 bases left between them. The CDR3 runs to 12 residues. Germline loops: CDR1 SGHVS, CDR2 FQNEAQ.

A word on this clonotype: A junction end diverges from the germline sequence, so it may reflect a read error. The CDR3 loop is CAISQGALTSAYYNEQFF. The CDR3 DNA reads as TGTGCCATCAGCCAAGGGGCTCTCACTAGCGCTTACTACAATGAGCAGTTCTTC. The J gene is TRBJ2-1, the V gene TRBV3-1; 7 nucleotides line up with TRBD2. The CDR3 loop spans 18 amino acids. Germline CDR1 is LGHDT and CDR2 is YNNKEL (reference sequence).

This chain links TRBV5-1 with TRBJ2-5, with D maybe TRBD2 (5 bases). The CDR3 is made up of 13 amino acids. Between the trimmed V and J ends, which lost 4 bases and 4 bases, there was a span of 11 bases. Germline lookup yields CDR1 SGHRS and CDR2 YFSETQ. The CDR3 DNA is TGCGCCAGCAGCCCGACTGCGGGAGAGACCCAGTACTTC. Translation gives CASSPTAGETQYF.

Ten or more counts support this clonotype. The V gene is TRBV3-1, the J gene TRBJ2-1; D gene unclear. Germline loops: CDR1 LGHDT, CDR2 YNNKEL (reference sequence). The CDR3 totals 12 residues. Deletions cut 4 bases from V and 6 bases from J, with 7 bases between. The DNA of the CDR3 is TGTGCCAGCAGCCCCTTGGGCAATGAGCAGTTCTTC. It encodes CASSPLGNEQFF.

This clonotype was recorded many times. This chain uses TRBV21-1 with TRBJ2-3; the table calls TRBD2, which could not be checked here. TRBV21-1 is deemed a pseudogene. This CDR3 has 16 residues. This chain's CDR3 is CASSKAGGPPTDTQYF. Here the CDR3 DNA reads TGTGCCAGCAGCAAAGCAGGAGGGCCCCCCACAGATACGCAGTATTTT.

This chain links TRBV3-1 with TRBJ2-2; D is undetermined. V gave up 0 bases and J gave up 9 bases, with 5 bases separating them. This CDR3 has 12 residues. CDR1 LGHDT and CDR2 YNNKEL come from the germline V gene (reference sequence). The CDR3 protein is CASSQDIRELFF. For the CDR3, the DNA is TGTGCCAGCAGCCAAGATATAAGGGAGCTGTTTTTT.

This clonotype was found a few times. V gene TRBV6-5 combines with J gene TRBJ2-5, with D hard to call. Germline V gene lookup returns CDR1 MNHEY and CDR2 SVGAGI. The CDR3 contains 13 residues. Between the trimmed V and J ends, which lost 6 bases and 4 bases, there was a span of 12 bases. The CDR3 coding sequence is TGTGCCAGCAGCTCCCTGAACCGAGAGACCCAGTACTTC. Protein sequence: CASSSLNRETQYF.

This clonotype was picked up one time. V and J are TRBV27 and TRBJ1-6; unclear D gene. The V gene lost 3 bases and the J gene lost 0 bases, with 12 bases spanning the gap. The CDR3 covers 17 residues. The germline CDR1 and CDR2 sequences are MNHEY and SMNVEV (reference sequence). The CDR3 region is CASSFYVSRSYNSPLHF. In DNA, the CDR3 is TGTGCCAGCAGTTTCTATGTCAGTCGCTCCTATAATTCACCCCTCCACTTT.

This clonotype appeared many times. The chain uses TRBV28 and TRBJ2-7; D not certain. This CDR3 region has 12 residues. V lost 5 bases, J lost 0 bases, and 5 bases lay in between. The germline CDR1 and CDR2 sequences are MDHEN and SYDVKM. In DNA form, the CDR3 reads TGTGCCAGCAGTGGCATCTCCTACGAGCAGTACTTC. Residues: CASSGISYEQYF.

This chain uses TRBV11-2 with TRBJ2-7; D perhaps matches TRBD2 (5 bases). Germline assignment: CDR1 SGHAT and CDR2 FQNNGV. The CDR3 contains 12 residues. Trimming stripped 2 bases from V and 6 bases from J, with 8 bases between. This CDR3 reads CASSLMRVEQYF. The CDR3 coding sequence is TGTGCCAGCAGCTTAATGCGGGTCGAGCAGTACTTC.

J is TRBJ1-3 and V is TRBV30; no reliable D call. V lost 4 bases and J lost 1, with 5 bases in between. The CDR3 covers 12 residues. The germline V gene has CDR1 GTSNPN and CDR2 SVGIG (reference sequence). CDR3 sequence (DNA): TGTGCCTGGAAAAGGTCTGGAAACACCATATATTTT. Translation gives CAWKRSGNTIYF.